What follows describes a single T cell receptor beta chain. The data were taken from a study of blood T cell repertoires in COVID-19. The wider study: In each case, the material was cDNA or gDNA derived from T cells, B-cell-depleted T cells, or PBMCs.

The method was immunoSEQ multiplex PCR; TCRdb's version includes in-frame clones alone and lacks a portion of them. Of over 75,000 clones in the sample, about three quarters were seen once. CDR3 size: 16 residues. The sequencing input was peripheral blood. This TCR was recovered from a man aged 50 or older who had recovered from COVID-19. J is TRBJ1-5 and V is TRBV21-1; no check of the table's D call, TRBD1, against the DNA was made. TRBV21-1 counts as a pseudogene. CDR3 residues: CASSKFVRYSNQPQHF. The CDR3 nucleotides read TGTGCCAGCAGCAAATTCGTCAGGTATAGCAATCAGCCCCAGCATTTT.